This T cell receptor beta chain is from a study of shared clonotypes between healthy human individuals (TCRdb year 2020). The study in broad terms: The cohort included a few men and a couple of women between 18 and 49 years of age. Blood TCR repertoires of a handful of healthy adults were deeply sequenced to estimate repertoire size and the extent of clonotype sharing between individuals. Per donor, leukapheresis produced somewhere between about 0.94 and 8.9 billion PBMCs. For each donor, three plates each were used for CD4 naive and CD4 memory, two plates were used for CD8 naive, and one plate was used for CD8 memory. Different laboratories and diverse techniques were used to prepare libraries and sequence TCR repertoires, to increase sequencing depth and limit assay-specific biases. Results and caveats for the whole study, not just this receptor: Naive subsets generally had larger estimated clonotype richness than memory subsets did. Because the study included a small number of donors, the genetic and exposure-history diversity represented was limited. Even with the large sequencing depth, rarefaction of the sorted-subset datasets indicated that sequencing was incomplete. Pairwise subsampling led to the expectation that sequencing depth would affect the degree of clonotype sharing among donors. Roughly 5.2% of naive CD4, 3.5% of naive CD8, approximately 2% of memory CD4, and roughly 0.4% of memory CD8 clonotypes were shared across a few donors. Compared with non-shared clonotypes, the clonotypes found in all four sorted-subset donors had higher generation probabilities. Sampling was limited to blood, and TCR repertoires in tissue likely differ from TCR repertoires in blood.

The CDR3 holds 15 amino acids from the cysteine to the phenylalanine. Just the 45-base CDR3 DNA is kept, in frame starting at base 1. The junction shows trimming of 4 bases on V and 1 base on J, plus 13 bases between the germline ends. Sequences MNHNS (CDR1) and SASEGT (CDR2) are obtained from the germline V gene. The donors were healthy, HIV-negative adults who had no recently reported acute infections or vaccinations. Every donor was a Caucasian adult residing in Nashville, Tennessee, USA. CD4+ T cells were enriched by magnetic negative selection; naive cells were then positively selected on CD45RA, and the negative fraction formed the memory subset. After blood collection by leukapheresis, PBMCs were isolated using Ficoll-Histopaque density gradient centrifugation and then cryopreserved in the vapor phase of liquid nitrogen. Analytical flow cytometry was used to check the purity and quantity of every magnetically sorted T cell population. Genomic DNA was isolated from every sorted fraction and measured by UV absorbance on a Nanodrop 2000c.

Using the deep immunoSEQ assay, multiplex PCR amplified TCR CDR3 regions from genomic DNA. For each cell subset, the extracted genomic DNA was distributed evenly across all wells of several immunoSEQ 96-well plates, and each plate served as one replicate. For sorted subsets, 200 to 250 ng of genomic DNA, equivalent to roughly 33,000 T cell genomes, went into each replicate PCR. The purified libraries were quantified using a Qubit 3.0 fluorometer, sized with a Bioanalyzer 2100, and then quantified again using the KAPA Library Quantification kit. Every immunoSEQ 96-well plate was sequenced on a separate single-read 150-cycle Illumina NextSeq 550 flow cell. The authors processed their data as follows. Because only junctional sequences without quality scores were contained in the immunoSEQ output, filtering matching that applied to full-length reads could not be performed. Sequences were annotated with PyIR, a Python wrapper for IgBLAST v1.9, and V/J genes and CDR3 were assigned using IMGT germline references. Reads with weak V/J assignments (E-value above 1e-6), missing CDR3, stop codons, out-of-frame junctions, or ambiguous translated residues were removed. V3J clonotypes were defined as sequences sharing the same inferred V gene, J gene, and CDR3 amino acid sequence. To compute the percentage overlap between repertoires, the number of shared unique clonotypes was divided by the size of the smaller repertoire. Repertoire richness was assessed with RTK rarefaction, the Chao1 estimator, and Recon v2.1 estimates of unobserved clonotypes. OLGA was used to compute generation probabilities for all TCRbeta clonotypes that the gDNA method yielded from a few donors. In its TCRdb copy, this immuneACCESS table keeps in-frame sequences only and misses some clones. Where compared with another copy, unresolved V genes explain less than half of these, and the others have no known cause. V and J calls and clone size follow that table, whereas D and trimming were derived from the DNA. This sample has around 2,000,000 clones in its table, and roughly 95% of those were observed once. In total, the top ten clones hold 0.1% to 0.15% of the sample.

In the case of this clone: Its antigen is unknown. No clone much larger than this one lies a single base away; base qualities are absent.

This clonotype originated in a man aged 18 to 35 in good health. In this chain, TRBV6-1 is recombined with TRBJ1-1; TRBD1 is a weak D gene call, 5 bases matching. Sequencing used naive CD4+ T cells sorted from blood. This specimen's cell subset or site label, interpreted: CD45RA+ positively selected. The CDR3 reads CASSGGLGGNTEAFF. The DNA sequence reads TGTGCCAGCAGTGGAGGATTGGGGGGGAACACTGAAGCTTTCTTT.